The 10 T cell receptor beta chains given below trace back to one sample, sequenced in a study of Graves' ophthalmopathy and Graves' hyperthyroidism. RNA transcripts were the source from which TCR beta CDR3 regions were amplified. The library came from an HTBI-primed first-round RT-PCR and a second-round multiplex PCR. TCRdb re-called the multiplex PCR reads with MiXCR, one entry per CDR3 protein. The sample consists of tens of thousands of distinct CDR3 sequences, over 45% of them appearing once. Sequences were obtained from peripheral blood. The receptors shown here come from an adult man with Graves' ophthalmopathy.

This clonotype came up many times. V gene TRBV18 combines with J gene TRBJ2-5; no reliable D call. Germline V lookup: CDR1 KGHSH, CDR2 LQKENI. The CDR3 runs to 13 residues. V was trimmed by 3 bases and J by 2 bases, leaving 7 bases between them. The CDR3 DNA follows: TGTGCCAGCTCACCGTTGCGGCAAGAGACCCAGTACTTC. It translates to CASSPLRQETQYF.

The rearrangement uses TRBV6-6 and TRBJ2-7, with D possibly matching TRBD2 (6 bases). V dropped 5 bases and J dropped 3 bases, with 17 bases sitting between them. CDR3 length equals 15 residues. From germline, CDR1 is MNHNY and CDR2 SVGAGI (reference sequence). CDR3 bases: TGTGCCAGCAGTGCGTTCATGGGAGGACACTACGAGCAGTACTTC. It specifies CASSAFMGGHYEQYF.

This clonotype was found a few times. The chain links TRBV7-9 to TRBJ2-3, with 10 nucleotides matching TRBD2. The germline gives CDR1 SEHNR, CDR2 FQNEAQ (reference sequence). V dropped 5 bases and J dropped 3; count of bases not matched to a gene: 8. The CDR3 loop spans 16 amino acids. As DNA, the CDR3 is TGTGCCAGCAGCAAGGGGGCTAGCGGGAGAACAGATACGCAGTATTTT. Protein product: CASSKGASGRTDTQYF.

About this clonotype itself: The CDR3 does not end in the conserved phenylalanine or tryptophan, so this is likely a read error. The V call is TRBV7-8, the J call TRBJ1-2; a weak D match, TRBD1 (5 bases). CDR3 length equals 14 residues. Germline loops: CDR1 SGHVS, CDR2 FQNEAQ. The CDR3 is CASSHGTDSYGYTL. In DNA form, the CDR3 reads TGTGCCAGCAGCCATGGGACGGACTCCTATGGTTACACCCTC.

This clonotype was recorded many times. This could be a read error, since a much larger clone is one nucleotide away. The rearrangement joins TRBV6-5 to TRBJ1-2; D gene ambiguous. V was pared by 0 bases and J by 3 bases, with 8 bases between. The CDR3 loop spans 14 amino acids. Germline V gene lookup returns CDR1 MNHEY and CDR2 SVGAGI. CDR3 sequence (DNA): TGTGCCAGCAGTTACTCGACGGGTGACTATGGCTACACCTTC. Its protein is CASSYSTGDYGYTF.

In this sample, this clonotype turned up many times. V usage is TRBV20-1 and J usage is TRBJ2-2; 9 nucleotides match TRBD2. J was trimmed by 4 bases and V by 3 bases; bases with no gene match: 3. The CDR3 spans 14 residues. Looked up from germline, CDR1 is DFQATT and CDR2 is SNEGSKA (reference sequence). The CDR3 DNA reads as TGCAGTGCTAGTAGCGGGGGAGCCACCGGGGAGCTGTTTTTT. Translating it yields CSASSGGATGELFF.

This clonotype was seen many times. The chain joins TRBV28 to TRBJ2-7; D may match TRBD1 or TRBD2 (5 bases each). Trimming removed 8 bases from V and 2 bases from J, with 10 bases in between. This CDR3 comprises 12 residues. Germline lookup yields CDR1 MDHEN and CDR2 SYDVKM. The CDR3 nucleotides read TGTGCCAGCGAGGGGATGGCCTACGAGCAGTACTTC. This encodes CASEGMAYEQYF.

The V gene is TRBV6-2 or TRBV6-3, the J gene TRBJ2-1; no definite D call. The CDR3 has 12 amino acids. V was shortened by 0 bases and J by 8 bases, with 5 bases between the two germline ends. CDR1 is MNHEY, CDR2 SVGEGT, per germline. The CDR3 loop is CASSYSVHEQFF. The CDR3 region has the DNA TGTGCCAGCAGTTACTCGGTACATGAGCAGTTCTTC.

This clonotype was seen at least ten times. The chain is built from TRBV9 and TRBJ2-7; 11 bases agree with TRBD1. Germline lookup yields CDR1 SGDLS and CDR2 YYNGEE. V trimming: 3 bases; J trimming: 5 bases; junction bases outside the gene matches: 7. The CDR3 has 15 amino acids. The CDR3 region has the DNA TGTGCCAGCAGCGCCGGGACAGGGGGACTCCACGAGCAGTACTTC. Its translation is CASSAGTGGLHEQYF.

V usage is TRBV13 and J usage is TRBJ1-3; no clear D gene. The V gene lost 5 bases and the J gene lost 0 bases, with 11 bases spanning the gap. Germline V gives CDR1 PRHDT, CDR2 FYEKMQ (reference sequence). The CDR3 runs 15 residues. The CDR3 DNA reads as TGTGCCAGCAGCCGGTCGGTCGACTCTGGAAACACCATATATTTT. Its translation is CASSRSVDSGNTIYF.